This TCR beta chain stems from a study of T-cell reconstitution after alpha-beta-depleted transplantation in children. Study-level points and caveats: High day-60 TCRbeta diversity in some patients came from surviving recipient T cells and thymic progenitors. After one year, T-cell counts and TCRbeta diversity mostly came from new T cells. Reportedly, roughly two months post-transplant, alpha-beta T cells arose from several hundred expanded graft clones.

In regard to this clonotype: The target antigen is unknown.

Germline CDR1 is DFQATT and CDR2 is SNEGSKA (reference sequence). There are 14 residues in the CDR3. Deletions cut 5 bases from V and 8 bases from J, with 16 bases between. Unique molecular identifiers were incorporated into the prepared TCRbeta library. TCRdb passed the PCR reads through MiXCR, listing each CDR3 protein once. The sample has 300,000 to 350,000 distinct CDR3 sequences, around 25% seen once; the top ten hold about a tenth. This clonotype was obtained from a male patient younger than 18 who had a stem cell transplant for acute lymphoblastic leukemia, so the T cells may come from the graft donor. The specimen was PBMCs, mostly from graft donor cells, collected 180 days after TCRalphabeta/CD19-depleted stem cell transplant. The V call is TRBV20-1, the J call TRBJ1-6; no firm D call. Here the CDR3 DNA reads TGCAGTGCTCCGAGCCTCGGGGTTTATTCACCCCTCCACTTT. It specifies CSAPSLGVYSPLHF.